This TCR beta chain was observed in a study of tumor-infiltrating lymphocytes in primary liver carcinoma. General observations from the study: Tumors and blood were compared for top-250-clone fraction, and tumors had the significantly higher value (p = 0.039).

Investigators took RNA and DNA out together from roughly 18-30 mg of unsorted bulk tissue. Patients had primary liver carcinoma treated by surgical resection. A primer matching the constant region was used to make TCR beta cDNA from approximately 520 ng of total RNA. Three rounds of nested multiplex PCR with slightly modified ARM-PCR produced TCR beta libraries. Via MiXCR, TCRdb re-called the multiplex PCR reads, giving one row per CDR3 protein. The sample lists around 35,000 distinct CDR3 sequences, approximately 71% occurring once. Turning to this clonotype: The antigen is unknown. The junction does not match germline at one end; this may be a read error.

Sequencing was carried out using tumor-adjacent normal liver tissue. This TCR came from a man aged 35-49 years with primary liver carcinoma and hepatitis B virus infection.

The CDR3 nucleotides are TGTGCCACCGAAACCGGGAAGTTGACGAGAAAAGAGATCCAGTACTTC. It is translated as CATETGKLTRKEIQYF. This chain uses TRBV10-3 with TRBJ2-5, with a tentative D call TRBD2 (5 bases). This CDR3 has 16 amino acids. The germline V gene has CDR1 ENHRY and CDR2 SYGVKD.